The entry below gives a single T cell receptor (beta chain) sequence along with its context. The data belong to a study of blood T cell repertoires in COVID-19. Study context: Sites across the United States, Italy and Spain contributed samples from acute and convalescent COVID-19. The cDNA or gDNA used as material had been derived from T cells, B-cell-depleted T cells, or PBMCs.

The CDR3 is made up of 13 amino acids. Germline assignment: CDR1 SEHNR and CDR2 FQNEAQ (reference sequence). V shed 4 bases and J shed 5 bases, with 9 bases lying between them. Original data processing: Using reference gene primer amplification, nucleated cell counts were estimated. Sequencing used immunoSEQ multiplex PCR; TCRdb keeps in-frame clones, though not all of them. The D gene and trimming were derived from the DNA, and the V and J assignments and clone size from that table. The sample holds 110,000 or so clones; roughly 81% are singletons and the top ten take under 4%. The sample consisted of peripheral blood. This chain joins TRBV7-9 and TRBJ2-1; D perhaps matches TRBD1 (6 bases). The clonotype originates from a man between 35 and 55 years old with acute or convalescent COVID-19. The CDR3 is CASSSGQHNEQFF. The CDR3 DNA is TGTGCCAGCAGCTCCGGACAGCACAATGAGCAGTTCTTC.